The 29 T cell receptor beta chains in this list originate from one sample, sequenced in a study of blood T cell repertoires in COVID-19. Sequencing used immunoSEQ multiplex PCR; TCRdb keeps in-frame clones, though not all of them. The sample gives 200,000 to 250,000 clones, about 90% of which show up once; around 2.9% is in the top ten. The source material was peripheral blood. The receptors here all came from a woman in her sixties or seventies with acute or convalescent COVID-19.

This chain links TRBV24-1 with TRBJ2-2, with D possibly being TRBD2 (6 bases). V was clipped by 3 bases and J by 7 bases, with 14 bases between them. CDR1 and CDR2 from the germline V gene are KGHDR and SFDVKD. The CDR3 spans 15 residues. CDR3 sequence: CATSDSRLASGELFF. The CDR3 nucleotides are TGTGCCACCAGTGATAGTCGGCTAGCGAGCGGGGAGCTGTTTTTT.

The rearrangement links TRBV11-3 to TRBJ2-2; TRBD1 matches 10 bases. Germline V gene sequence: CDR1 SGHNT, CDR2 YENEEA. The CDR3 contains 16 residues. Trimming removed 5 bases from V and 6 bases from J; junction bases left unmatched: 9. The DNA for the CDR3 is TGTGCCAGCAGCCCCGGGACAGGGGATTTGGCCGGGGAGCTGTTTTTT. Translation gives CASSPGTGDLAGELFF.

This chain joins TRBV14 and TRBJ2-7; the D is unclear. CDR1 is SGHDN, CDR2 FVKESK, per germline. The V end lost 1 base, the J end lost 2 bases, and 12 bases lay between the germline ends. The CDR3 loop spans 15 amino acids. CDR3 nucleotides: TGTGCCAGCAGCCAAGGAGGTCTACTACCCTACGAGCAGTACTTC. Its translation: CASSQGGLLPYEQYF.

This chain links TRBV7-2 with TRBJ1-1, with TRBD1 matching over 8 bases. The CDR3 sequence is 14 residues long. Germline V gene data show CDR1 as SGHTA and CDR2 as FQGNSA. The V segment lost 5 bases and the J segment 4 bases; nucleotides outside the gene matches: 6. The CDR3 sequence: CASSQDRALTEAFF. DNA for the CDR3: TGTGCCAGCAGCCAGGACAGGGCGCTCACTGAAGCTTTCTTT.

This clone was counted only a few times. V usage is TRBV7-3 and J usage is TRBJ2-3; D is uncertain. V was pared by 2 bases and J by 2 bases, with 5 bases between. CDR1 is SGHTA and CDR2 is FQGTGA in the germline V gene. There are 13 residues in the CDR3. DNA for the CDR3: TGTGCCAGCAGCTTATCTCCCACAGATACGCAGTATTTT. This encodes CASSLSPTDTQYF. The whole variable domain, remainder taken from reference TRBV7-3 and TRBJ2-3, is GAGVSQTPSNKVTEKGKYVELRCDPISGHTALYWYRQSLGQGPEFLIYFQGTGAADDSGLPNDRFFAVRPEGSVSTLKIQRTERGDSAVYLCASSLSPTDTQYFGPGTRLTVL.

This clone was seen once. This rearrangement joins TRBV28 to TRBJ2-3, with TRBD2 matching 8 bases. This CDR3 spans 16 amino acids. V shed 5 bases and J 4 bases; nucleotides not matched to a gene: 11. Germline values: CDR1 MDHEN, CDR2 SYDVKM. CDR3 DNA: TGTGCCAGCAGTCCTAGGACTAGCAACATCGCAGATACGCAGTATTTT. Translation: CASSPRTSNIADTQYF.

The chain employs TRBV9 and TRBJ2-5, with TRBD1 identical over 8 bases. J gave up 4 bases and V 0 bases, and 5 bases lay outside the gene matches. Germline CDR1 is SGDLS and CDR2 is YYNGEE. The CDR3 has 15 residues. CDR3 sequence reads: CASSVAGGSGETQYF. The CDR3 coding sequence is TGTGCCAGCAGCGTAGCAGGGGGCTCGGGAGAGACCCAGTACTTC.

The chain links TRBV7-8 to TRBJ2-1, with 8 bases aligning to TRBD2. The trim removed 5 bases at V and 6 bases at J, leaving 9 bases unmatched. This CDR3 is built from 15 residues. From germline, CDR1 is SGHVS and CDR2 FQNEAQ. CDR3 DNA sequence: TGTGCCAGCAGCGCCGAGGAGCGGGGGATCAATGAGCAGTTCTTC. Amino acid sequence: CASSAEERGINEQFF.

The V call is TRBV4-1, the J call TRBJ2-3; 12 nucleotides match TRBD2. Germline trimming cut 0 bases from V and 5 bases from J; bases unmatched to any gene: 12. From germline, CDR1 is MGHRA and CDR2 YSYEKL. This CDR3 is 19 amino acids long. The CDR3 loop reads CASSQDEGLAGGLEDTQYF. CDR3 in DNA: TGCGCCAGCAGCCAAGATGAGGGGCTAGCGGGAGGGCTGGAAGATACGCAGTATTTT.

The V call is TRBV18, the J call TRBJ1-4; D gene uncertain. CDR1 is KGHSH, CDR2 LQKENI, per germline. Trimming cost V 0 bases and J 8 bases, with 10 bases left between them. CDR3 length: 14 residues. CDR3 in DNA: TGTGCCAGCTCACCACCGTCGGGAAGGGAAAAACTGTTTTTT. Encoded protein: CASSPPSGREKLFF. The full variable domain, with the rest looked up from reference TRBV18 and TRBJ1-4, is NAGVMQNPRHLVRRRGQEARLRCSPMKGHSHVYWYRQLPEEGLKFMVYLQKENIIDESGMPKERFSAEFPKEGPSILRIQQVVRGDSAAYFCASSPPSGREKLFFGSGTQLSVL.

This clone appeared a few times. The chain is built from TRBV11-2 and TRBJ1-1; 12 bases agree with TRBD1. The V gene end was trimmed by 6 bases and the J gene end by 5 bases; junction bases not matched to a gene: 4. The CDR3 length is 14 residues. The germline gives CDR1 SGHAT, CDR2 FQNNGV. In nucleotides, the CDR3 is TGTGCCAGCAGAGGGACAGGGGGCTGGACTGAAGCTTTCTTT. Protein product: CASRGTGGWTEAFF.

The chain joins TRBV6-1 to TRBJ1-2; tentatively, D is TRBD1 (5 bases). Germline loops: CDR1 MNHNS, CDR2 SASEGT. Between the trimmed V and J ends, which lost 0 bases and 2 bases, there was a span of 16 bases. The CDR3 consists of 17 residues. The CDR3: CASSEATGTETNYGYTF. The CDR3 region has the DNA TGTGCCAGCAGTGAAGCCACCGGGACTGAGACAAACTATGGCTACACCTTC.

The chain combines TRBV3-1 (or the pseudogene TRBV3-2) with TRBJ1-4, with TRBD1 identical over 7 bases. With 4 bases clipped from V and 3 bases from J, the junction kept 5 bases outside the gene matches. Germline lookup yields CDR1 LGHDT and CDR2 YNNKEL (reference sequence). This CDR3 has 15 residues. The CDR3 sequence: CASSLQGGANEKLFF. CDR3 DNA: TGTGCCAGCAGCCTGCAGGGGGGAGCTAATGAAAAACTGTTTTTT.

The chain links TRBV24-1 to TRBJ2-3, with 8 positions matching TRBD1. Germline loops: CDR1 KGHDR, CDR2 SFDVKD. J lost 5 bases, V lost 7 bases, and 4 bases had no gene match. This CDR3 has 13 amino acids. CDR3 sequence: CATSDRGEDTQYF. The CDR3 DNA sequence: TGTGCCACCAGCGACAGGGGAGAAGATACGCAGTATTTT.

The chain combines TRBV7-8 with TRBJ1-2, with 10 bases fitting TRBD1. The CDR3 is made up of 15 amino acids. The V gene's germline CDR1 is SGHVS and CDR2 FQNEAQ. V was pared by 1 base and J by 6 bases, with 5 bases of the junction left unmatched. The CDR3 here is CASSLDAGTGDGYTF. CDR3 in DNA: TGTGCCAGCAGCTTAGATGCCGGGACAGGGGATGGCTACACCTTC.

J is TRBJ1-2 and V is TRBV29-1, with D possibly being TRBD1 (6 bases). Trimming removed 6 bases from V and 5 bases from J, with 10 bases in between. CDR1 is SQVTM and CDR2 is ANQGSEA in the germline V gene. CDR3 size: 11 residues. The CDR3 DNA sequence: TGCAGCGTCGGACAGTTTTATGGCTACACCTTC. Protein sequence: CSVGQFYGYTF. Filled out from reference TRBV29-1 and TRBJ1-2, the complete variable domain reads SAVISQKPSRDICQRGTSLTIQCQVDSQVTMMFWYRQQPGQSLTLIATANQGSEATYESGFVIDKFPISRPNLTFSTLTVSNMSPEDSSIYLCSVGQFYGYTFGSGTRLTVV.

The chain couples TRBV19 to TRBJ2-1; D perhaps matches TRBD2 (6 bases). Germline-derived CDR1 and CDR2 are LNHDA and SQIVND (reference sequence). Trimming stripped 6 bases from V and 8 bases from J, with 11 bases between. The CDR3 is made up of 12 amino acids. CDR3 DNA: TGTGCCAGTAGCCAGACTAGTCATGAGCAGTTCTTC. Amino acids: CASSQTSHEQFF.

The chain employs TRBV3-1 (or the pseudogene TRBV3-2) and TRBJ2-7; 8 bases fit TRBD2. CDR1 and CDR2 from the germline V gene are LGHDT and YNNKEL (reference sequence). CDR3 length: 14 amino acids. The ends lost 7 bases at V and 4 bases at J; junction bases unmatched: 9. Here the CDR3 DNA reads TGTGCCAGCACCCACGCGCAGCGGGGGTACGAGCAGTACTTC. Amino acids: CASTHAQRGYEQYF.

The V gene is TRBV7-9, the J gene TRBJ2-1, with 12 bases aligning to TRBD2. Germline V lookup: CDR1 SEHNR, CDR2 FQNEAQ (reference sequence). The CDR3 consists of 16 residues. The ends lost 5 bases at V and 5 bases at J; junction bases unmatched: 7. CDR3 residues: CASSPGTSGPNNEQFF. The DNA of the CDR3 is TGTGCCAGCAGCCCCGGGACTAGCGGGCCCAACAATGAGCAGTTCTTC.

This chain links TRBV3-1 (or the pseudogene TRBV3-2) with TRBJ1-6; tentatively, D is TRBD1 (6 bases). Germline-derived CDR1 and CDR2 are LGHDT and YNNKEL (reference sequence). Deletions cut 3 bases from V and 9 bases from J, with 18 bases between. There are 16 residues in the CDR3. The CDR3 nucleotides read TGTGCCAGCAGCCACCGGGGGGGAACAGGGATTTCACCCCTCCACTTT. Encoded protein: CASSHRGGTGISPLHF.

This clone was seen a single time. The chain's CDR3 is CASSYPTGGVNSPLHF. For the CDR3, the DNA is TGTGCCAGCAGCTACCCCACAGGGGGGGTAAATTCACCCCTCCACTTT. The gene calls are TRBV2 and TRBJ1-6; TRBD1 matches 8 bases. This CDR3 has 16 residues. Trimming took 6 bases from V and 7 from J; bases not matched to a gene: 11. Germline lookup yields CDR1 SNHLY and CDR2 FYNNEI.

The sample holds one count of this clone. This rearrangement joins TRBV7-2 to TRBJ2-1, with TRBD2 matching 8 bases. CDR1 is SGHTA, CDR2 FQGNSA, per germline. V lost 5 bases to trimming and J lost 1 base; unmatched junction nucleotides: 10. The CDR3 has 17 amino acids. In DNA, the CDR3 is TGTGCCAGCAGCCAGTGGCGCCTAGCGGGTTCCTACAATGAGCAGTTCTTC. It translates to CASSQWRLAGSYNEQFF.

V and J are TRBV11-2 and TRBJ2-3, with D possibly being TRBD2 (7 bases). CDR3 length equals 18 residues. Germline V gene lookup returns CDR1 SGHAT and CDR2 FQNNGV. The ends were cut back, 1 base at V and 1 base at J, with 18 bases in the middle. DNA for the CDR3: TGTGCCAGCAGCTTAGGTTATTGGGGCGGGGGCCGCACAGATACGCAGTATTTT. This codes for CASSLGYWGGGRTDTQYF. Drawing the rest from reference TRBV11-2 and TRBJ2-3, the complete variable domain is EAGVAQSPRYKIIEKRQSVAFWCNPISGHATLYWYQQILGQGPKLLIQFQNNGVVDDSQLPKDRFSAERLKGVDSTLKIQPAKLEDSAVYLCASSLGYWGGGRTDTQYFGPGTRLTVL.

The J gene is TRBJ1-1, the V gene TRBV11-2; no firm D call. The germline V gene encodes CDR1 SGHAT and CDR2 FQNNGV. This CDR3 has 14 amino acids. Trimming left V 1 base short and J 8 bases short, with 14 bases between. For the CDR3, the DNA is TGTGCCAGCAGCTTAGTGGCGCGGGCAGGAGAAGCTTTCTTT. This encodes CASSLVARAGEAFF. Full variable domain (rest looked up from reference TRBV11-2 and TRBJ1-1): EAGVAQSPRYKIIEKRQSVAFWCNPISGHATLYWYQQILGQGPKLLIQFQNNGVVDDSQLPKDRFSAERLKGVDSTLKIQPAKLEDSAVYLCASSLVARAGEAFFGQGTRLTVV.

The rearrangement uses TRBV6-5 and TRBJ2-1; 10 bases are a match to TRBD2. Germline CDR1 MNHEY, CDR2 SVGAGI. The J segment lost 4 bases and the V segment lost 5 bases, leaving 5 bases of the junction unmatched. The CDR3 totals 15 residues. The CDR3 DNA reads TGTGCCAGCAGTCTAGCGGGAGTAGCGTACAATGAGCAGTTCTTC. Its protein is CASSLAGVAYNEQFF.

J is TRBJ1-1 and V is TRBV15; TRBD1 matches at 7 bases. V shed 1 base, J shed 7 bases, and the junction held 9 bases outside the gene matches. This CDR3 region has 15 residues. Germline CDR1 and CDR2: LNHNV and YYDKDF (reference sequence). Here the CDR3 reads CATSRGVGTENEAFF. As DNA, the CDR3 is TGTGCCACCAGCAGAGGCGTCGGGACAGAGAATGAAGCTTTCTTT.

This clone was picked up one time. The chain has TRBV20-1 and TRBJ2-3; D gene unclear. Germline V CDR1 and CDR2: DFQATT, SNEGSKA (reference sequence). There are 11 residues in the CDR3. Deletions cut 6 bases from V and 5 bases from J, with 9 bases between. CDR3 coding DNA: TGCAGTGCCTACCGATTAGATACGCAGTATTTT. Translation: CSAYRLDTQYF.

V usage is TRBV10-1 and J usage is TRBJ2-3; D may be TRBD2 (7 bases). CDR1 is WNHNN, CDR2 SYGVQD, per germline (reference sequence). Trimming pared 6 bases from V and 6 bases from J, leaving 13 bases between. The CDR3 contains 13 residues. CDR3 residues: CASSKGGADTQYF. As DNA, the CDR3 is TGCGCCAGCAGCAAGGGGGGGGCCGATACGCAGTATTTT.

This chain uses TRBV18 with TRBJ2-7, with D possibly being TRBD2 (7 bases). The germline V gene encodes CDR1 KGHSH and CDR2 LQKENI. The CDR3 is made up of 15 amino acids. Trimming left V 2 bases short and J 2 bases short, with 13 bases between. CDR3 sequence: CASSPVQGTTYEQYF. The CDR3 nucleotides are TGTGCCAGCTCACCAGTCCAGGGGACTACCTACGAGCAGTACTTC.